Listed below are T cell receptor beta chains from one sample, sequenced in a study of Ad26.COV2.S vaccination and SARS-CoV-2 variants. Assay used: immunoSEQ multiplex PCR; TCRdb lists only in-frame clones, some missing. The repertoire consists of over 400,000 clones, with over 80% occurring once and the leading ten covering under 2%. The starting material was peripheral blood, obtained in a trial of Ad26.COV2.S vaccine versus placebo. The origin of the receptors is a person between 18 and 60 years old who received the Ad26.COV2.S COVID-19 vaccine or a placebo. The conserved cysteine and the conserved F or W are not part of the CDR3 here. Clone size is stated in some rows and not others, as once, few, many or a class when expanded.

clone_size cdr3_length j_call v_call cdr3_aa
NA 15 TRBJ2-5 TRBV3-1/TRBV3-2 ASDPPEPSGCQETQY
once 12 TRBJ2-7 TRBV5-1 ASSEQYLSYEQY
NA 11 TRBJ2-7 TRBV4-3 ASSQSSTHEQY
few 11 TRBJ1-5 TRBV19 ASSMGRNQPQH
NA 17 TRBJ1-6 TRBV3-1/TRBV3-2 ASSKTGFRSTPSNSPLH
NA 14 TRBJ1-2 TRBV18 ASSPRPETTNYGYT
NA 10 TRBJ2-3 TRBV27 ASSLLGLTQY
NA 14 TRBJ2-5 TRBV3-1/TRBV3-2 ASSLAGTSGLETQY
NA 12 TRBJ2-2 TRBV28 ASTRGSGTGELF
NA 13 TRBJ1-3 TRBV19 ASAHDGDSGNTIY
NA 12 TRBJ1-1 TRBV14 ASSHFGGAGEAF
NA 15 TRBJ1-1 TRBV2 ASSESGIRGRNTEAF
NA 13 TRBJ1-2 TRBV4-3 ASSQDFGAGQGYT
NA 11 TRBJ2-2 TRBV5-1 ASSPSYTGELF
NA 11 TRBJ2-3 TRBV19 ASSIIITDTQY
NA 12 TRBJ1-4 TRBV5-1 ASSLEDRDEKLF
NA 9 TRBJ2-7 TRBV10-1 ASSPGQQQY
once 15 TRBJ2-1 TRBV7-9 ASSPPGALAGSNEQF
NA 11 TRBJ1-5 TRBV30 AWSSGGFQPQH
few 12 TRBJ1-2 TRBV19 ASVDGSLNYGYT
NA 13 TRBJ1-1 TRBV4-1 ASSQEAGDPGGAF
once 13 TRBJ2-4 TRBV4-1 ASSRLVGVENIQY
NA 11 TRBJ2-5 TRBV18 ASSPNFGETQY
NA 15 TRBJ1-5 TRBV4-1 ASSQVFNRGENQPQH
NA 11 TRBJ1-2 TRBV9 ASSVLSGYGYT
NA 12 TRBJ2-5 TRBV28 ASRVIGAQETQY
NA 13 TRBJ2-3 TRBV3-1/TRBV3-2 ASSMSGGAPWTQY
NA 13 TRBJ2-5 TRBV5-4 ASTLGNRVQETQY
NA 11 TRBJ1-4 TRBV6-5 ASSYSQGGYLF
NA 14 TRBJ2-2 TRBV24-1 ATSDWGQGGTGELF
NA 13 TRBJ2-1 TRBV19 ASSISGGAGNEQF
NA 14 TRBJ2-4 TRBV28 ASSTPGVGAKNIQY
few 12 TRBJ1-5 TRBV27 ASSSGQGYQPQH
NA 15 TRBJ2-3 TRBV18 ASSPLPTGAQEDTQY
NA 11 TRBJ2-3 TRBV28 ASSFRLADTQY
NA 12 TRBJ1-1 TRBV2 ASRFRGQNTEAF
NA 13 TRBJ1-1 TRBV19 ASISWGRGNTEAF
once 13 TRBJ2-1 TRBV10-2 ASSEIANSYNEQF
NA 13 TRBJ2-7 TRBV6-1 ASSEGGQAPYEQY
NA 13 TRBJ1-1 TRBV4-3 ASSRQGQMNTEAF
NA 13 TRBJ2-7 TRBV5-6 ASSWVGRGDYEQY
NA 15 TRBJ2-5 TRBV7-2 ASSSGLAGVPGETQY
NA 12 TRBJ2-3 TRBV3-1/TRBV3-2 ASSTSGGLDTQY
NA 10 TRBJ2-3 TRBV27 ASSLSLDTQY
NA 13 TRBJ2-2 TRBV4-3 ASMSRASGTGELF
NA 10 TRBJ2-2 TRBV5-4 ASSPAAGELF
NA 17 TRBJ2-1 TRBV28 ASSLPGTAPYLNRNEQF
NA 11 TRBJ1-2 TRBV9 ASSDRDGGGYT
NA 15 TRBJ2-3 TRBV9 ASSARGGQGDTDTQY
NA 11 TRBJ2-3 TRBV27 ASSAGSPDTQY